These 21 T cell receptor beta chains originate from one sample sequenced in a study of Graves' ophthalmopathy and Graves' hyperthyroidism. RNA transcripts were the template, and TCR beta CDR3 regions were amplified from them. HTBI primers served in a first-round RT-PCR, which a second-round multiplex PCR followed. TCRdb itself ran the multiplex PCR reads through MiXCR, one entry per CDR3 protein. Of over a million distinct CDR3 sequences listed, 35% to 40% are singletons. Sequenced: peripheral blood or thyroid tissue (not recorded which). The receptors originated from an adult man with Graves' hyperthyroidism.

The chain combines TRBV9 with TRBJ2-5; 7 bases match TRBD2. The V gene's germline CDR1 is SGDLS and CDR2 YYNGEE. Germline trimming cut 4 bases from V and 5 bases from J; bases unmatched to any gene: 11. The CDR3 spans 15 residues. CDR3: CASSWEGEGLETQYF. In DNA form, the CDR3 reads TGTGCCAGCAGCTGGGAAGGGGAGGGCCTTGAGACCCAGTACTTC.

The V gene is TRBV6-1, the J gene TRBJ2-7; 9 nucleotides line up with TRBD1. The CDR3 runs 15 residues. CDR1 is MNHNS, CDR2 SASEGT, per germline. Trimming at V came to 1 base and at J to 3 bases, leaving 4 bases not matched to a gene. The CDR3 sequence is CASSEGQGVIYEQYF. The CDR3 DNA reads TGTGCCAGCAGTGAAGGACAGGGGGTGATCTACGAGCAGTACTTC.

This clonotype was observed once. This chain links TRBV25-1 with TRBJ2-6; TRBD1 aligns across 7 bases. The CDR3 covers 13 residues. CDR1 and CDR2 from the germline V gene are MGHDK and SYGVNS. For the CDR3, the DNA is TGTGCTAGGACGGGACAGCGGGCCAACGTCCTGACTTTC. Translating gives CARTGQRANVLTF. The variable domain in full, with the rest retrieved from reference TRBV25-1 and TRBJ2-6, is EADIYQTPRYLVIGTGKKITLECSQTMGHDKMYWYQQDPGMELHLIHYSYGVNSTEKGDLSSESTVSRIRTEHFPLTLESARPSHTSQYLCARTGQRANVLTFGAGSRLTVL.

This clonotype showed up just a few times. The gene calls are TRBV2 and TRBJ1-2, with 8 bases fitting TRBD1. The CDR3 sequence is 15 residues long. V lost 8 bases and J lost 2; bases outside the gene matches: 10. Per the germline V gene, CDR1 is SNHLY and CDR2 is FYNNEI. CDR3 nucleotides: TGTGCCAGCTTGGAGACAGGGGCTCCGAACTATGGCTACACCTTC. Its protein is CASLETGAPNYGYTF. Drawing the rest from reference TRBV2 and TRBJ1-2, the complete variable domain is EPEVTQTPSHQVTQMGQEVILRCVPISNHLYFYWYRQILGQKVEFLVSFYNNEISEKSEIFDDQFSVERPDGSNFTLKIRSTKLEDSAMYFCASLETGAPNYGYTFGSGTRLTVV.

The chain joins TRBV2 to TRBJ2-5; maybe TRBD1 (7 bases). CDR1 is SNHLY and CDR2 is FYNNEI in the germline V gene. V lost 4 bases to trimming and J lost 11 bases, with 14 bases between them. The CDR3 is 12 residues long. The CDR3 bases are TGTGCCAGCAGTGTTGGGCAGGGGGGTCAGTACTTC. Protein sequence: CASSVGQGGQYF.

This clonotype was seen only a few times. This rearrangement joins TRBV25-1 to TRBJ2-3; 7 bases are a match to TRBD2. The CDR3 runs to 14 residues. Germline V gene sequence: CDR1 MGHDK, CDR2 SYGVNS. V shed 5 bases and J 5 bases; nucleotides not matched to a gene: 7. This CDR3 reads CASSLSGRLDTQYF. CDR3 nucleotide sequence: TGTGCCAGCAGTCTTTCCGGGAGGCTAGATACGCAGTATTTT. Using reference TRBV25-1 and TRBJ2-3 for the parts outside the CDR3, the full variable domain is EADIYQTPRYLVIGTGKKITLECSQTMGHDKMYWYQQDPGMELHLIHYSYGVNSTEKGDLSSESTVSRIRTEHFPLTLESARPSHTSQYLCASSLSGRLDTQYFGPGTRLTVL.

This chain's CDR3 is CASSGWGGVDEYYEQYF. The CDR3, as DNA: TGTGCCAGCAGTGGCTGGGGAGGGGTGGACGAGTACTACGAGCAGTACTTC. The V and J genes are TRBV12-3 or TRBV12-4 and TRBJ2-7, with 7 bases fitting TRBD2. The CDR3 spans 17 residues. Germline trimming cut 5 bases from V and 3 bases from J; bases unmatched to any gene: 16.

In its sample, this clonotype was seen many times. The chain joins TRBV7-2 to TRBJ2-2; D might be TRBD1 (6 bases). V lost 5 bases and J 7 bases, leaving 17 bases between the germline ends. The germline CDR1 and CDR2 sequences are SGHTA and FQGNSA. The CDR3 contains 15 residues. CDR3 bases: TGTGCCAGCAGCACAGACAACAGGGCGGGCGGGGAGCTGTTTTTT. Translating gives CASSTDNRAGGELFF. The full variable domain, rest sourced from reference TRBV7-2 and TRBJ2-2, is GAGVSQSPSNKVTEKGKDVELRCDPISGHTALYWYRQSLGQGLEFLIYFQGNSAPDKSGLPSDRFSAERTGGSVSTLTIQRTQQEDSAVYLCASSTDNRAGGELFFGEGSRLTVL.

The rearrangement uses TRBV4-3 and TRBJ2-2; maybe TRBD1 (6 bases). V was clipped by 3 bases and J by 9 bases, with 8 bases between them. CDR1 and CDR2 from the germline V gene are LGHNA and YSLEER. This CDR3 has 12 amino acids. CDR3 in DNA: TGCGCCAGCAGCCAGAGGGACAGGGAGCTGTTTTTT. Protein: CASSQRDRELFF.

In this sample, this clonotype turned up many times. The rearrangement joins TRBV7-9 to TRBJ2-5, with 14 bases lining up with TRBD2. This CDR3 has 17 amino acids. Trimming cost V 5 bases and J 1 base; bases outside gene matches: 6. Germline values: CDR1 SEHNR, CDR2 FQNEAQ (reference sequence). The CDR3 DNA reads as TGTGCCAGCAGCCAGACTAGCGGGAGGGCCGTCCAAGAGACCCAGTACTTC. Translation: CASSQTSGRAVQETQYF.

This clonotype was seen at least ten times. The chain links TRBV10-3 to TRBJ1-4; D is unresolved. V lost 0 bases and J lost 11, with 10 bases in between. This CDR3 region has 13 residues. Germline assignment: CDR1 ENHRY and CDR2 SYGVKD. CDR3 in DNA: TGTGCCATCAGTGAGTCGGGCGAAGGGAAACTGTTTTTT. It translates to CAISESGEGKLFF.

The chain uses TRBV9 and TRBJ2-7, with 8 nucleotides matching TRBD1. Per the germline V gene, CDR1 is SGDLS and CDR2 is YYNGEE. The CDR3 consists of 14 residues. V lost 7 bases and J lost 3; bases outside the gene matches: 9. This CDR3 reads CASASTGVVYEQYF. DNA of the CDR3: TGTGCCAGCGCCTCGACAGGGGTCGTCTACGAGCAGTACTTC.

The chain recombines TRBV7-2 with TRBJ2-5; TRBD2 aligns across 10 bases. CDR1 and CDR2 (germline): SGHTA, FQGNSA. V was pared by 4 bases and J by 1 base, with 6 bases of the junction left unmatched. There are 16 residues in the CDR3. The CDR3 reads CASSSKGLAIQETQYF. The CDR3 DNA reads TGTGCCAGCAGCTCAAAGGGACTAGCGATCCAAGAGACCCAGTACTTC.

The chain employs TRBV6-1 and TRBJ1-1; 7 bases map to TRBD1. J lost 8 bases, V lost 0 bases, and 3 bases had no gene match. The CDR3 contains 13 residues. Germline CDR1 and CDR2: MNHNS and SASEGT. The CDR3: CASSEAGQSEAFF. Here the CDR3 DNA reads TGTGCCAGCAGTGAAGCGGGACAGTCCGAAGCTTTCTTT.

The table lists this clonotype with many counts. The chain uses TRBV7-9 and TRBJ1-5; TRBD1 matches at 9 bases. Germline loops: CDR1 SEHNR, CDR2 FQNEAQ (reference sequence). This CDR3 comprises 15 residues. Losses at the gene ends were 2 bases for V and 6 bases for J; bases not matched to a gene: 5. Here the CDR3 reads CASSLSGTGSQPQHF. The CDR3, as DNA: TGTGCCAGCAGCTTAAGCGGGACAGGGAGTCAGCCCCAGCATTTT.

At least ten counts were recorded for this clonotype. The chain uses TRBV6-5 and TRBJ2-7, with TRBD2 identical over 7 bases. CDR1 MNHEY and CDR2 SVGAGI come from the germline V gene. The CDR3 is 15 amino acids. V trimming: 2 bases; J trimming: 6 bases; junction bases outside the gene matches: 10. CDR3 region: CASSYTVGLAGEQYF. The CDR3 nucleotides are TGTGCCAGCAGTTACACGGTAGGGTTAGCGGGCGAGCAGTACTTC.

The chain carries TRBV20-1 and TRBJ1-2; 7 bases fit TRBD1. The CDR3 loop spans 15 amino acids. With 5 bases clipped from V and 1 base from J, the junction kept 10 bases outside the gene matches. Germline V CDR1 and CDR2: DFQATT, SNEGSKA (reference sequence). CDR3 in amino acids: CSAPQGGAINYGYTF. The CDR3, as DNA: TGCAGTGCTCCCCAGGGGGGGGCGATTAACTATGGCTACACCTTC.

Of note for this clonotype: An end of the junction differs from the germline gene, which may be a read error. This chain connects TRBV6-6 to TRBJ2-5; TRBD2 agrees at 8 bases. Per the germline V gene, CDR1 is MNHNY and CDR2 is SVGAGI (reference sequence). The length of the CDR3 is 17 residues. Written as DNA, the CDR3 is TGCGCCAGCAGCCACGACGGGACTAGGGGGGCTAAGGAGACCCAGTACTTC. As protein: CASSHDGTRGAKETQYF.

This clonotype showed up just once. This chain links TRBV6-2 or TRBV6-3 with TRBJ2-7; D might be TRBD1 (6 bases). The V gene lost 5 bases and the J gene lost 5 bases, with 16 bases spanning the gap. In germline, CDR1 is MNHEY, CDR2 SVGEGT. There are 14 residues in the CDR3. This chain's CDR3 is CASSPNRVSDEQYF. CDR3 sequence (DNA): TGTGCCAGCAGTCCTAACAGGGTCAGCGACGAGCAGTACTTC.

This clonotype was seen a handful of times. The chain joins TRBV12-3 or TRBV12-4 to TRBJ1-4; the D is unclear. The CDR3 totals 13 residues. V gave up 3 bases and J gave up 7 bases, with 9 bases separating them. The CDR3 nucleotides read TGTGCCAGCAGTTTTTGGTCGGGTGAAAAACTGTTTTTT. It is translated as CASSFWSGEKLFF.

About this clonotype: An end of the junction differs from the germline gene, which may be a read error. The chain uses TRBV25-1 and TRBJ2-7; TRBD2 is a possible D gene (5 bases). The germline V gene has CDR1 MGHDK and CDR2 SYGVNS. The CDR3 length is 17 residues. CDR3 loop: CASSQDLSGSIPYEQYF. Here the CDR3 DNA reads TGCGCCAGCAGCCAAGATCTGTCGGGAAGCATCCCCTACGAGCAGTACTTC.